These T cell receptor beta chains were read from a single sample in a study of blood T cell repertoires in COVID-19. TCRdb's table, derived via immunoSEQ multiplex PCR, lists solely in-frame clones and lacks some. The sample shows roughly 66,000 clones, around 90% of them seen only once. The sequencing input was peripheral blood. The source of these receptors is a human donor in a cohort sampled during active COVID-19. CDR3s include the opening cysteine and the closing phenylalanine or tryptophan. The order of the fields is D gene, clone size, V gene, J gene, CDR3 protein, CDR3 DNA. The D gene is left open where the match is weak. Only part of the rows carry a size: once, few, many, or a class if the clone is expanded.

-	-	TRBV5-1	TRBJ2-1	CASSLDPGPNEQFF	TGCGCCAGCAGCTTGGACCCGGGTCCGAATGAGCAGTTCTTC
TRBD2	once	TRBV5-1	TRBJ2-3	CASSHRLAGGQDTQYF	TGCGCCAGCAGCCACCGACTAGCGGGGGGGCAAGATACGCAGTATTTT
-	-	TRBV7-2	TRBJ1-5	CASTGSDGNQPQHF	TGTGCCAGCACAGGGTCGGATGGCAATCAGCCCCAGCATTTT
TRBD2	once	TRBV5-5	TRBJ2-1	CASSFGLAGMNEQFF	TGTGCCAGCAGCTTTGGACTAGCGGGAATGAATGAGCAGTTCTTC
-	-	TRBV14	TRBJ2-7	CASSQYRTSYEQYF	TGTGCCAGCAGCCAATACAGGACCTCCTACGAGCAGTACTTC
TRBD1	-	TRBV7-9	TRBJ2-1	CASSPWTGWDYNEQFF	TGTGCCAGCAGCCCCTGGACAGGGTGGGACTACAATGAGCAGTTCTTC
TRBD1	-	TRBV19	TRBJ1-1	CASSVRGPFEAFF	TGTGCCAGTAGTGTCAGGGGGCCTTTTGAAGCTTTCTTT
TRBD2	once	TRBV30	TRBJ2-2	CAWEAGETGELFF	TGTGCCTGGGAAGCGGGGGAAACCGGGGAGCTGTTTTTT
TRBD1	-	TRBV6-5	TRBJ2-7	CASSPSGTGSEQYF	TGTGCCAGCAGTCCTTCCGGGACAGGGTCCGAGCAGTACTTC
-	-	TRBV7-9	TRBJ1-1	CASSPPRGENTEAFF	TGTGCCAGCAGCCCCCCCCGGGGGGAGAACACTGAAGCTTTCTTT
TRBD1	-	TRBV4-3	TRBJ1-1	CASSQAGGENTEAFF	TGCGCCAGCAGCCAAGCAGGGGGCGAAAACACTGAAGCTTTCTTT
-	once	TRBV7-2	TRBJ2-2	CASSAIGSTGELFF	TGTGCCAGCAGCGCGATTGGGAGCACCGGGGAGCTGTTTTTT
TRBD1	-	TRBV6-1	TRBJ1-5	CASSAGQGALISQPQHF	TGTGCCAGCAGTGCGGGACAGGGGGCCCTCATCAGTCAGCCCCAGCATTTT
TRBD1	-	TRBV9	TRBJ2-1	CASNAGGHVNEQFF	TGTGCCAGCAACGCAGGGGGACACGTCAATGAGCAGTTCTTC
-	-	TRBV5-1	TRBJ2-7	CASSLGQGEVYEQYF	TGCGCCAGCAGCTTGGGGCAGGGGGAGGTATACGAGCAGTACTTC